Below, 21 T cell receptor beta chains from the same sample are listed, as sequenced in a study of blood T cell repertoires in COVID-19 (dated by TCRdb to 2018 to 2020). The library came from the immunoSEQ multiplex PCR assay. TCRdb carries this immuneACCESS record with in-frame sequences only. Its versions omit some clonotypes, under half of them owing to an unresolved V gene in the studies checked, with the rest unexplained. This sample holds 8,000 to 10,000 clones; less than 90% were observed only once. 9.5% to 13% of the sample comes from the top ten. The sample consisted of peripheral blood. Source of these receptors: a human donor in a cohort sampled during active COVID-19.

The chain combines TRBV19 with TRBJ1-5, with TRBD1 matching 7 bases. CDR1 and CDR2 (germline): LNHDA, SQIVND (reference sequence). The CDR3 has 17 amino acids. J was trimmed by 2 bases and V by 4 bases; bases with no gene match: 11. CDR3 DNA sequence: TGTGCCAGTAGTACCCGGGACAGTGGGAAACGCAATCAGCCCCAGCATTTT. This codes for CASSTRDSGKRNQPQHF.

CDR3 protein: CASSQVVGAGANVLTF. CDR3 DNA sequence: TGCGCCAGCAGCCAAGTGGTGGGGGCCGGGGCCAACGTCCTGACTTTC. The chain employs TRBV4-1 and TRBJ2-6; weak D call: TRBD1 (6 bases). The V end lost 1 base, the J end lost 4 bases, and 11 bases lay between the germline ends. This CDR3 region has 16 residues. Germline assignment: CDR1 MGHRA and CDR2 YSYEKL.

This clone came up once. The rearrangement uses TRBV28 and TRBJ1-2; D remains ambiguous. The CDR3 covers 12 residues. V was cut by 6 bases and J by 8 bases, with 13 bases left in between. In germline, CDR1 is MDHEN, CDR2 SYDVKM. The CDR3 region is CASRVTAEGYTF. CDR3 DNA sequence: TGTGCCAGCAGGGTGACCGCGGAAGGCTACACCTTC.

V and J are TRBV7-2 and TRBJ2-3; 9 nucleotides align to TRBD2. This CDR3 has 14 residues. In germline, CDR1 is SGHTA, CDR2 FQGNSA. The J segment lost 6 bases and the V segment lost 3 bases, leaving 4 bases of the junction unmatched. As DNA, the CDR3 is TGTGCCAGCAGCTTCGGCGGGGGGGCCGATACGCAGTATTTT. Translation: CASSFGGGADTQYF.

CDR3 in DNA: TGTGCCAGCAGTTACTTCCGGGGTGCTAATTCACCCCTCCACTTT. Protein product: CASSYFRGANSPLHF. This chain connects TRBV6-2 or TRBV6-3 to TRBJ1-6; D not resolved. Germline V gene data show CDR1 as MNHEY and CDR2 as SVGEGT. V was trimmed by 1 base and J by 6 bases, leaving 10 bases between them. This CDR3 comprises 15 residues.

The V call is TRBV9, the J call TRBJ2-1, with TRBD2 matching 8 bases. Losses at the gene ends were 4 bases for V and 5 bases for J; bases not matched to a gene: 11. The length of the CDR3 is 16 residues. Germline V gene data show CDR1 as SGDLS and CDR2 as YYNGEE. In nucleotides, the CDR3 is TGTGCCAGCAGCCCCGGAAGCGGGGGAGTAAACAATGAGCAGTTCTTC. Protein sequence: CASSPGSGGVNNEQFF.

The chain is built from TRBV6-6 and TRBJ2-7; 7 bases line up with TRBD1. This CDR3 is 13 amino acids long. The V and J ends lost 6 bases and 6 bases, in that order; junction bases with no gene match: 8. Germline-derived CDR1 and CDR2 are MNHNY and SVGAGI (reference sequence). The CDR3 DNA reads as TGTGCCAGCAGCTCCACAGGGGTTGGCGAGCAGTACTTC. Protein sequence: CASSSTGVGEQYF.

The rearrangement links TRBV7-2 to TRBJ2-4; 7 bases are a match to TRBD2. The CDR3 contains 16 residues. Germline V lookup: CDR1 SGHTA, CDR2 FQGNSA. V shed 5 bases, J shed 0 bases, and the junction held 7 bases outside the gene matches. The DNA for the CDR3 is TGTGCCAGCAGCAACGCCGGGACTATAGCCAAAAACATTCAGTACTTC. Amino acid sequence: CASSNAGTIAKNIQYF. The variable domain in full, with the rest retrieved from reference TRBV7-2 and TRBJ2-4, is GAGVSQSPSNKVTEKGKDVELRCDPISGHTALYWYRQSLGQGLEFLIYFQGNSAPDKSGLPSDRFSAERTGGSVSTLTIQRTQQEDSAVYLCASSNAGTIAKNIQYFGAGTRLSVL.

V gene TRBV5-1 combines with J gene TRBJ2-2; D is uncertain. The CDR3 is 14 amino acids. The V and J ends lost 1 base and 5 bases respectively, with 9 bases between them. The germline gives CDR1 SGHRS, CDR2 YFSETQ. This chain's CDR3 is CASSLSSQTGELFF. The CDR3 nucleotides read TGCGCCAGCAGCTTGTCATCACAGACCGGGGAGCTGTTTTTT. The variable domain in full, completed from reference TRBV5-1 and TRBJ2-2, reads KAGVTQTPRYLIKTRGQQVTLSCSPISGHRSVSWYQQTPGQGLQFLFEYFSETQRNKGNFPGRFSGRQFSNSRSEMNVSTLELGDSALYLCASSLSSQTGELFFGEGSRLTVL.

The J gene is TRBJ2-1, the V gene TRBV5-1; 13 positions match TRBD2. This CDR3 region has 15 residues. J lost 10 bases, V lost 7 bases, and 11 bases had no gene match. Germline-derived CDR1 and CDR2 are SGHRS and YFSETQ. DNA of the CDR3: TGCGCCAGCCAGGCTACTAGCGGGGGGGCCTTCGAGCAGTTCTTC. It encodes CASQATSGGAFEQFF.

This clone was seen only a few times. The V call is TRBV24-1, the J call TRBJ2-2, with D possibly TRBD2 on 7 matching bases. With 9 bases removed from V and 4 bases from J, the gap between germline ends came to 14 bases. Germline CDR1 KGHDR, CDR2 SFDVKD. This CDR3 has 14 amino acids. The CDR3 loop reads CATGRGASTGELFF. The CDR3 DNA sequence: TGTGCCACCGGTCGGGGGGCAAGCACCGGGGAGCTGTTTTTT.

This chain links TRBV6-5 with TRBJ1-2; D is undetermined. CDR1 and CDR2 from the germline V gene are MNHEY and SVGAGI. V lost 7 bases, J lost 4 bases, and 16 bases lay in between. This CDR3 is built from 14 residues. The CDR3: CASTQRGVSYGYTF. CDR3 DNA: TGTGCCAGCACCCAACGCGGGGTTAGCTATGGCTACACCTTC.

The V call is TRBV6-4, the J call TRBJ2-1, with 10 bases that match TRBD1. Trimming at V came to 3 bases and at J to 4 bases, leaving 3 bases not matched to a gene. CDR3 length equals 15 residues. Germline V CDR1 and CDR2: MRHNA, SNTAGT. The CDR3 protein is CASSDRQGAYNEQFF. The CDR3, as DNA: TGTGCCAGCAGTGATCGACAGGGGGCTTACAATGAGCAGTTCTTC.

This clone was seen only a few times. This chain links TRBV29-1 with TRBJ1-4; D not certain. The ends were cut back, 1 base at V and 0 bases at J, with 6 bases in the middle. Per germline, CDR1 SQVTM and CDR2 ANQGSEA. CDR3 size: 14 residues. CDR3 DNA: TGCAGCGTTGAAGGGACTGCAACTAATGAAAAACTGTTTTTT. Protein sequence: CSVEGTATNEKLFF.

In DNA, the CDR3 is TGTGCCAGTAGTATAGGCGGAAGCGAGACCCAGTACTTC. Translation gives CASSIGGSETQYF. The gene calls are TRBV19 and TRBJ2-5; D unresolved. Trimming removed 1 base from V and 5 bases from J, with 8 bases in between. Germline CDR1 and CDR2: LNHDA and SQIVND (reference sequence). The CDR3 contains 13 residues.

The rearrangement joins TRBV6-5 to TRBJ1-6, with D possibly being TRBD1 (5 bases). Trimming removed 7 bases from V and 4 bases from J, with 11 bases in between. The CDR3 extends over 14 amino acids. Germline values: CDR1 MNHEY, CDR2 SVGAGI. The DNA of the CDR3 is TGTGCCAGCAAAGAAGGGGATTATAATTCACCCCTCCACTTT. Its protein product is CASKEGDYNSPLHF.

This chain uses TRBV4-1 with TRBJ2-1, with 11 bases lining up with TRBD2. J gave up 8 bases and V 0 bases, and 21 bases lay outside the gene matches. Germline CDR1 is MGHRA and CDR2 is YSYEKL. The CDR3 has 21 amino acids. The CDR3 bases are TGCGCCAGCAGCCAAGATACAGGGGCAATAGCGGGGGGGGGAGGTCCGGATGAGCAGTTCTTC. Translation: CASSQDTGAIAGGGGPDEQFF.

CDR3 sequence: CASSSLSGQGADTQYF. The CDR3, as DNA: TGTGCCAGCAGCTCACTCAGCGGCCAGGGGGCAGATACGCAGTATTTT. The J gene is TRBJ2-3, the V gene TRBV7-2; 7 bases agree with TRBD1. V lost 4 bases, J lost 4 bases, and 11 bases stayed unmatched. The germline V gene has CDR1 SGHTA and CDR2 FQGNSA. This CDR3 region has 16 residues.

In nucleotides, the CDR3 is TGTGCCAGCAGGGCTAGCTCTGGAAACACCATATATTTT. It encodes CASRASSGNTIYF. The chain links TRBV12-3 or TRBV12-4 to TRBJ1-3; no reliable D call. This CDR3 region has 13 residues. The V gene lost 6 bases and the J gene lost 0 bases, with 6 bases spanning the gap.

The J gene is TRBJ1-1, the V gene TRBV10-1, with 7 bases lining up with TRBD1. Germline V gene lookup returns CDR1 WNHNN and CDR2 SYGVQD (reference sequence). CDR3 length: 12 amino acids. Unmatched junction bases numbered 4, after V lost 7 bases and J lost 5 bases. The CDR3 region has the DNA TGCGCCAGCAACAACAGGGGAACTGAAGCTTTCTTT. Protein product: CASNNRGTEAFF.

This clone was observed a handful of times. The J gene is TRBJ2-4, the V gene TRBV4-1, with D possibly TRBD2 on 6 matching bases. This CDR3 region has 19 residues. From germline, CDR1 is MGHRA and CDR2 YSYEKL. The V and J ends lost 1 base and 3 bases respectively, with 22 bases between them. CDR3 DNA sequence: TGCGCCAGCAGCCAAGGATTGGAGGGGTTCCGGGTCGACAAAAACATTCAGTACTTC. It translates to CASSQGLEGFRVDKNIQYF.